This TCR beta chain emerged from a study of cytomegalovirus exposure and HLA in healthy donors (dated by TCRdb to about 2017). General notes on the study: An earlier analysis of some 500 of the donors reported 250 to 300 Gb of sequence data and more than 90 million unique TCR beta sequences from 150 million to 200 million T cells. The number of donors typed differed by locus, with about 620-630 for A, B, C, DRB1 and DQB1, approximately 500 for DQA1, over 600 for DPA1, and 400 to 490 for DPB1. Every discovery cohort repertoire had been produced on one sequencing platform. On average, 235,054 unique TCR beta nucleotide sequences were sequenced per donor among 300 to 500 genotyped donors of the cohort, with roughly 18% of those sequences being non-productive. The study aimed to test whether cataloging public T cell receptors could reveal signatures of past pathogen exposure. Donor age, sex, ethnicity and CMV serostatus were compiled alongside the repertoire data. Along with the approximately 700-subject first cohort, a separate validation cohort of 120 different subjects was used. Around 330 gigabases of sequencing data and roughly 80 million unique TCR sequences made up an early release that covered nearly 650 HLA-typed donors. Roughly five DR-DQ haplotypes were handled as single units for association and clustering, since linkage in the cohort was strong. Both class I and class II loci were covered by HLA typing, at four-digit resolution. Of the roughly 400 genotyped donors, 81% fell in the genetic ancestry cluster associated with self-reported Caucasian donors. The later analysis used no new phenotypic data to find candidate immune exposures, relying instead on TCR beta sequences and their occurrence across donors. To decide whether each TCR beta V gene segment behaved as functional or pseudogenic, an earlier analysis of some 600 of the donors relied on high-throughput TCR beta sequencing. The study profiled the T cell repertoires of fewer than 850 subjects by immunosequencing and related them to cytomegalovirus serostatus. A later analysis re-examined previously published TCR beta repertoires from roughly 650 donors and added high-resolution HLA genotyping to investigate patterns of TCR occurrence. A later genetic analysis used genome-wide SNP genotypes for about 65% of the roughly 700 donors, treating that subset as a discovery cohort. The study combined high-throughput TCR immunosequencing, statistical association of individual TCRs with disease status, and machine learning to predict cytomegalovirus infection status. Overall results and qualifications from the work: Assigning TCR associations to individual alleles was difficult when HLA alleles, especially DR and DQ, strongly co-occurred. Because HLA typing was unavailable for some donors at each locus, only the typed subset was used in association tests. According to a later genetic analysis, donors in an Asian-associated ancestry cluster had fewer N-insertions in productive TCRs than the approximately 610-donor mean. According to a later analysis, parvovirus B19, influenza, CMV and Epstein-Barr virus appeared linked to several top co-occurrence clusters. Across donors, most TCR sequences were observed very rarely, whereas some public TCRs were present in many individuals. It was suggested by the authors that the approach could potentially be generalized to other disease states and immunological phenotypes. The classifier was reported to diagnose cytomegalovirus status with high specificity and sensitivity in both the original cohort and the validation cohort. Some IMGT-functional V segments, including TRBV6-2 and TRBV6-3, could not be distinguished by the 87-base-pair reads and were therefore excluded. Presence/absence analyses assumed roughly uniform sequencing depth across donors, an assumption that may not hold. A further reported finding was that TCR beta sequences accurately predicted the HLA-A and HLA-B alleles for most subjects in the first cohort. Compared with equally common non-associated chains, HLA-associated TCR beta chains in a later analysis were more clonally expanded and had lower generation probabilities. Linkage disequilibrium might explain the correlated functional status among segregating V segments, but an unknown experimental factor could not be ruled out. Broadly in line with IMGT annotations, most TCR beta V segments showed up in productive rearrangements about 90% or about 30% of the time in an earlier analysis of roughly 590 of the donors. CMV serostatus was the only immune exposure information available for the cohort. In a later genetic analysis, a missense DCLRE1C variant was associated with V-gene and J-gene trimming of TCR beta chains, and the association was replicated in an independent cohort. In a later analysis, most CMV-associated TCR beta chains were found to appear HLA-restricted, with HLA associations seemingly driven largely by CMV exposure. Specific HLA alleles were associated with about 17,000 TCR beta sequences at a false discovery rate of 0.05 in a later analysis. Three of the identified cytomegalovirus-associated TCR beta chains were confirmed in vitro to be specific for cytomegalovirus antigens. The sequencing pipeline was judged likely to have produced a cluster of highly shared sequence variants as a technical artifact. The study listed around 160 TCR beta chains as associated with cytomegalovirus. The earlier analysis of about 600 of the donors excluded 15 to 20 rarely observed V segments, including chromosome 9 orphons, because counts were too low. In a later analysis, TCR association rates were found to vary across HLA loci, with the most associated TCRs seen for DRB1 alleles and the fewest for HLA-C alleles. The cohort was sequenced for TCR beta chains only, and without alpha or paired-chain data the features that could be detected were limited.

The cohort comprised 550 to 700 healthy bone marrow donors. At the time of sampling, all cohort members were nominally healthy, though unrecorded immune exposures were likely present. The donor tested CMV seronegative and was one of the 352 seronegative cohort members. Each donor provided a peripheral blood sample, and peripheral blood mononuclear cells were used for TCR beta sequencing. Genomic DNA extraction from the blood cell samples was performed with the Qiagen DNeasy Blood Extraction Kit. The library was prepared using the immunoSEQ multiplex PCR assay. A mixture of 60 forward primers for TCR Vbeta segments and 13 reverse primers for TCR Jbeta segments was used in the multiplex PCR. Amplification of the CDR3 region of rearranged TCR beta genes was performed with a multiplex PCR assay on genomic DNA. The amplified TCR beta libraries were sequenced on the Illumina HiSeq System as 87-base-pair reads. In the original analysis: A later analysis counted tens of millions of unique TCR beta chains across the 640 or so repertoires, and roughly 11 million of these chains were shared by at least two donors. A nearest-neighbor algorithm error-corrected the raw reads and collapsed the reads into unique sequences, merging closely related sequences to remove PCR and sequencing errors. V, D and J gene segments were assigned by aligning CDR3 sequences to IMGT reference sequences. For a sequence to be retained, at least a six-nucleotide match to both a V gene segment and a J gene segment was required. Rearrangements were called productive when the CDR3 lacked stop codons and stayed in frame with V and J; all others were non-productive. CDR3 was defined according to IMGT convention as the region running from the second conserved V-encoded cysteine to the conserved J-encoded phenylalanine. The earlier analysis of approximately 590 of the donors excluded any sequence lacking an unambiguous match to a single V gene segment. An earlier analysis of a few hundred of the donors classified V segments as functional when productive rearrangements were above 56.7% and as segregating when the standard deviation between donors was above 5%. A statistical classification framework was developed to diagnose cytomegalovirus status using the catalog of TCR beta chain sequences. A later analysis assigned V and J genes by comparing TCR nucleotide sequences with IMGT/GENE-DB human TR gene sequences. Using the TCRdist pipeline, a later analysis assigned CDR3 sequences along with most-parsimonious VDJ recombination scenarios. In a later analysis, each TCR beta chain was defined by its CDR3 amino acid sequence together with its V-gene family, and reads lacking a unique V-gene family were excluded. To address suspected cross-contamination and a sequencing artifact, a later analysis removed 550 to 750 highly shared, low-generation-probability nucleotide sequences. In a later analysis, a clonal expansion index for each public chain was calculated from normalized within-repertoire ranks of inferred template counts. A later analysis computed generation probabilities with a VDJ recombination model fitted to out-of-frame rearrangements, and checked the results against IGoR. In a later analysis, hypergeometric tests were used to score TCR-TCR, TCR-HLA and TCR-CMV co-occurrence, with a repertoire-size bias correction applied to TCR pairs. A later analysis estimated false discovery rates by permuting HLA or CMV assignments 20 times. In a later analysis, co-occurring TCRs were grouped with DBSCAN, and TCRdist sequence similarity was added when clustering was performed within HLA-allele-positive subsets. Repertoires with fewer than 30,000 or more than 120,000 public chains, plus five repertoires with anomalous nucleotide sharing, were excluded from co-occurrence clustering. Sourced from immuneACCESS, this table was stored by TCRdb with only in-frame sequences that have V and J called. A share of the clones is absent; for the studies checked, an unresolved V gene accounts for under half, and the remainder has no known explanation. D and trimming come from the DNA, and the V and J calls and clone size come from that table. This sample lists about 170,000 clones; less than 80% were detected once. The ten largest clones add up to approximately 0.76% of the sample.

Via the germline V gene, CDR1 is SGHAT and CDR2 FQNNGV. From V the trimming removes 8 bases and from J it removes 9 bases, while the gene matches leave 13 bases of the junction unaccounted for. Its CDR3 holds 14 amino acids, cysteine through phenylalanine. Solely the CDR3 DNA is kept, with 42 bases framed from the first base. This clone is a singleton in its sample. Its binding antigen is unknown. No quality values exist for individual bases; no much larger clone is one base distant. The sequenced sample consisted of PBMCs. This receptor was taken from a female donor in good health and CMV-seronegative. Recombination connected TRBV11-2 to TRBJ2-5, and TRBD1 aligns with 9 junction nucleotides. The DNA is TGTGCCAGCCGAGTCGAGGGACAGGGAAGTTCCCAGTACTTC. It translates to CASRVEGQGSSQYF.